The 24 T cell receptor beta chains in this list originate from one sample, sequenced in a study of identical twins. One entry per CDR3 protein, called by TCRdb with MiXCR from the 5' RACE reads. The repertoire holds fewer than 800,000 distinct CDR3 sequences, with roughly 7.1% as singletons. This same sample was also taken into another study, of yellow fever vaccine responses in identical twins.

The sample taken for sequencing was PBMCs. The receptor source for this set is a woman aged 18 to 35 in good health.

This clonotype was seen only a few times. The chain recombines TRBV6-1 with TRBJ1-2; D gene ambiguous. The germline gives CDR1 MNHNS, CDR2 SASEGT. This CDR3 contains 11 residues. Trimming took 10 bases from V and 7 from J, leaving 13 bases between them. The CDR3 DNA is TGTGCCACAGGCCAGTTAGGTGGCTACACCTTC. Residues: CATGQLGGYTF.

This clonotype was observed a few times. V usage is TRBV4-2 and J usage is TRBJ2-1; 10 positions match TRBD2. Losses at the gene ends were 5 bases for V and 5 bases for J; bases not matched to a gene: 6. The germline V gene encodes CDR1 LGHNA and CDR2 YNFKEQ. This CDR3 contains 15 residues. For the CDR3, the DNA is TGTGCCAGCAGCTCCGGGACTAGCGACCACAATGAGCAGTTCTTC. Amino acid sequence: CASSSGTSDHNEQFF.

The chain carries TRBV27 and TRBJ2-7; 9 nucleotides align to TRBD1. The CDR3 consists of 14 residues. V gave up 5 bases and J gave up 5 bases; unmatched junction bases: 7. Looked up from germline, CDR1 is MNHEY and CDR2 is SMNVEV (reference sequence). CDR3 sequence (DNA): TGTGCCAGCAGTGTAGGGGGACAGGGAAACGAGCAGTACTTC. It encodes CASSVGGQGNEQYF.

This clonotype showed up just a few times. This chain links TRBV6-5 with TRBJ1-3, with D possibly matching TRBD1 (6 bases). Deletions cut 5 bases from V and 4 bases from J, with 15 bases between. CDR1 and CDR2 from the germline V gene are MNHEY and SVGAGI. The CDR3 runs 15 residues. CDR3 protein: CASSIRQDPGNTIYF. In DNA form, the CDR3 reads TGTGCCAGCAGTATTCGACAGGATCCCGGAAACACCATATATTTT.

Ten or more counts support this clonotype. The chain has TRBV20-1 and TRBJ1-2; D is uncertain. Germline loops: CDR1 DFQATT, CDR2 SNEGSKA (reference sequence). Trimming removed 1 base from V and 6 bases from J, with 15 bases in between. The CDR3 length is 14 residues. CDR3 residues: CSARVEGSFNGYTF. In DNA form, the CDR3 reads TGCAGTGCTAGAGTAGAAGGGAGCTTTAATGGCTACACCTTC.

The chain recombines TRBV21-1 with TRBJ1-1; the D call in the table, TRBD1, was not verified against the DNA. TRBV21-1 is listed as a pseudogene. CDR3 size: 18 residues. CDR3: CASSKVGDRALSDTEAFF. Here the CDR3 DNA reads TGTGCCAGCAGCAAAGTAGGGGACAGGGCACTATCCGACACTGAAGCTTTCTTT.

The rearrangement uses TRBV4-1 and TRBJ2-7; D may be TRBD1 (6 bases). Between the trimmed V and J ends, which lost 3 bases and 5 bases, there was a span of 20 bases. Per germline, CDR1 MGHRA and CDR2 YSYEKL. The CDR3 contains 16 residues. The chain's CDR3 is CASSQPGTQRSNEQYF. CDR3 DNA sequence: TGCGCCAGCAGCCAGCCCGGGACACAAAGGTCCAACGAGCAGTACTTC.

In its sample, this clonotype was seen a few times. V and J are TRBV2 and TRBJ2-7, with D perhaps TRBD2 (5 bases). The CDR3 is 14 residues long. Germline CDR1 reads SNHLY; CDR2 reads FYNNEI. V was trimmed by 5 bases and J by 5 bases, leaving 16 bases between them. The CDR3 loop is CASSSNGVLNEQYV. The CDR3 nucleotides read TGTGCCAGCAGTTCTAACGGGGTTTTGAACGAGCAGTACGTC.

The rearrangement uses TRBV6-6 and TRBJ2-5, with D unresolved. Germline values: CDR1 MNHNY, CDR2 SVGAGI (reference sequence). The V and J ends lost 7 bases and 7 bases respectively, with 10 bases between them. The CDR3 totals 11 residues. CDR3 amino acids: CASNPPPTQYF. The CDR3 nucleotides read TGTGCCAGCAACCCCCCGCCGACCCAGTACTTC.

On this clonotype: Since a much larger clone is just one base distant, this may be a read error. The CDR3 protein is CASSRLAGNTVAFF. Here the CDR3 DNA reads TGTGCCAGCAGTCGCCTGGCGGGGAACACTGTAGCTTTCTTT. The J gene is TRBJ1-1, the V gene TRBV9; no firm D call. This CDR3 comprises 14 residues. CDR1 and CDR2 (germline): SGDLS, YYNGEE.

V and J are TRBV7-9 and TRBJ2-3, with D perhaps TRBD2 (6 bases). The germline V gene encodes CDR1 SEHNR and CDR2 FQNEAQ (reference sequence). Trimming stripped 4 bases from V and 4 bases from J, with 15 bases between. The CDR3 sequence is 15 residues long. CDR3 nucleotide sequence: TGTGCCAGCAGCTCTGAAGGAGGGGCCGCAGATACGCAGTATTTT. Its translation: CASSSEGGAADTQYF.

This clonotype was counted a few times. The gene calls are TRBV5-1 and TRBJ2-5; 7 bases match TRBD1. The V and J ends lost 4 bases and 3 bases, in that order; junction bases with no gene match: 6. Germline lookup yields CDR1 SGHRS and CDR2 YFSETQ. The CDR3 runs 14 residues. The CDR3 sequence is CASSTTTGKETQYF. The CDR3 nucleotides are TGCGCCAGCAGCACGACGACAGGGAAAGAGACCCAGTACTTC. The full variable domain, completed using reference TRBV5-1 and TRBJ2-5, is KAGVTQTPRYLIKTRGQQVTLSCSPISGHRSVSWYQQTPGQGLQFLFEYFSETQRNKGNFPGRFSGRQFSNSRSEMNVSTLELGDSALYLCASSTTTGKETQYFGPGTRLLVL.

In this sample, this clonotype turned up many times. V usage is TRBV27 and J usage is TRBJ2-7; 8 bases map to TRBD2. Germline-derived CDR1 and CDR2 are MNHEY and SMNVEV (reference sequence). The CDR3 is made up of 17 amino acids. The V and J ends lost 5 bases and 2 bases, in that order; junction bases with no gene match: 14. In nucleotides, the CDR3 is TGTGCCAGCAGTCACAGCCGAGGGGGACTAGGTGCCTACGAGCAGTACTTC. It specifies CASSHSRGGLGAYEQYF.

V and J are TRBV27 and TRBJ2-7, with D perhaps TRBD2 (5 bases). The V and J ends lost 7 bases and 4 bases respectively, with 11 bases between them. Germline CDR1 is MNHEY and CDR2 is SMNVEV (reference sequence). The CDR3 has 12 residues. CDR3 sequence (DNA): TGTGCCAGCAAACCGGACTCGTACGAGCAGTACGTC. Amino acid sequence: CASKPDSYEQYV.

This clonotype was seen a few times. The DNA of the CDR3 is TGTGCCAGCAGCTTAGGCGGTGTGGATTTAGAGACCCAGTACTTC. It translates to CASSLGGVDLETQYF. The chain couples TRBV11-3 to TRBJ2-5; D is unresolved. From germline, CDR1 is SGHNT and CDR2 YENEEA. V was cut by 1 base and J by 4 bases, with 13 bases left in between. The CDR3 length is 15 residues.

The V call is TRBV20-1, the J call TRBJ2-3; TRBD2 agrees at 12 bases. CDR1 DFQATT and CDR2 SNEGSKA come from the germline V gene (reference sequence). The CDR3 consists of 18 residues. The trim removed 1 base at V and 2 bases at J, leaving 10 bases unmatched. The CDR3 sequence: CSARGLAGAPPLTDTQYF. The CDR3, as DNA: TGCAGTGCTAGAGGACTAGCGGGAGCTCCTCCACTCACAGATACGCAGTATTTT.

This chain uses TRBV20-1 with TRBJ2-3; 8 nucleotides line up with TRBD2. After removal of 0 bases from V and 5 bases from J, the junction contained 10 bases not matched to a gene. The CDR3 runs to 16 residues. Germline loops: CDR1 DFQATT, CDR2 SNEGSKA (reference sequence). This chain's CDR3 is CSARDGGGPPGDTQYF. CDR3 DNA: TGCAGTGCTAGAGACGGCGGGGGGCCACCTGGAGATACGCAGTATTTT.

This clonotype was found many times. The chain employs TRBV2 and TRBJ2-1; 8 nucleotides align to TRBD2. The ends lost 4 bases at V and 3 bases at J; junction bases unmatched: 2. The germline V gene encodes CDR1 SNHLY and CDR2 FYNNEI. The CDR3 is 14 residues long. The CDR3 nucleotides read TGTGCCAGCAGTGGAGCGGGGGTCTACAATGAGCAGTTCTTC. It yields the protein CASSGAGVYNEQFF. The variable domain in full, completed from reference TRBV2 and TRBJ2-1, reads EPEVTQTPSHQVTQMGQEVILRCVPISNHLYFYWYRQILGQKVEFLVSFYNNEISEKSEIFDDQFSVERPDGSNFTLKIRSTKLEDSAMYFCASSGAGVYNEQFFGPGTRLTVL.

In its sample, this clonotype was seen a few times. This rearrangement joins TRBV20-1 to TRBJ2-5, with 9 bases that match TRBD2. Germline loops: CDR1 DFQATT, CDR2 SNEGSKA (reference sequence). The ends lost 5 bases at V and 3 bases at J; junction bases unmatched: 13. The CDR3 contains 16 residues. The CDR3 coding sequence is TGCAGTGCTCCAACACTAGCGGGTTTAACCAAAGAGACCCAGTACTTC. This translates into CSAPTLAGLTKETQYF.

This clonotype was seen a few times. This chain joins TRBV10-3 and TRBJ2-7, with 8 bases that match TRBD1. This CDR3 comprises 12 residues. Trimming took 3 bases from V and 6 from J; bases not matched to a gene: 1. The germline gives CDR1 ENHRY, CDR2 SYGVKD. The CDR3 loop reads CAISDDRGEQYF. For the CDR3, the DNA is TGTGCCATCAGTGACGACAGGGGCGAGCAGTACTTC.

In its sample, this clonotype was seen many times. The chain is built from TRBV6-1 and TRBJ2-2; possible D gene TRBD2, 6 bases. V was clipped by 6 bases and J by 6 bases, with 17 bases between them. CDR3 length: 15 amino acids. Germline V gene sequence: CDR1 MNHNS, CDR2 SASEGT. CDR3 DNA: TGTGCCAGCAGGACACCGGGGGTATGGGCCGGGGAGCTGTTTTTT. It yields the protein CASRTPGVWAGELFF.

This clonotype was counted many times. The chain joins TRBV10-3 to TRBJ1-1; possibly TRBD1 for D (5 bases). This CDR3 region has 15 residues. In germline, CDR1 is ENHRY, CDR2 SYGVKD. V dropped 4 bases and J dropped 0 bases, with 12 bases sitting between them. The CDR3 spells CAISVTGPLNTEAFF. The CDR3 DNA reads as TGTGCCATCAGTGTTACGGGACCCTTGAACACTGAAGCTTTCTTT.

V is TRBV28 and J is TRBJ1-1; 7 nucleotides align to TRBD1. Per germline, CDR1 MDHEN and CDR2 SYDVKM. V shed 6 bases, J shed 2 bases, and the junction held 12 bases outside the gene matches. This CDR3 region has 16 residues. In DNA form, the CDR3 reads TGTGCCAGCAGCCGTTCCCGCAGACAGGGTAACACTGAAGCTTTCTTT. Translating it yields CASSRSRRQGNTEAFF. The whole variable domain, filled in from reference TRBV28 and TRBJ1-1, reads DVKVTQSSRYLVKRTGEKVFLECVQDMDHENMFWYRQDPGLGLRLIYFSYDVKMKEKGDIPEGYSVSREKKERFSLILESASTNQTSMYLCASSRSRRQGNTEAFFGQGTRLTVV.

This chain joins TRBV7-2 and TRBJ2-3; no definite D call. V lost 5 bases to trimming and J lost 3 bases, with 15 bases between them. CDR1 is SGHTA, CDR2 FQGNSA, per germline. The CDR3 sequence is 15 residues long. The CDR3 DNA is TGTGCCAGCAGCCGCGAGCGTGGCCTGACAGATACGCAGTATTTT. It encodes CASSRERGLTDTQYF.